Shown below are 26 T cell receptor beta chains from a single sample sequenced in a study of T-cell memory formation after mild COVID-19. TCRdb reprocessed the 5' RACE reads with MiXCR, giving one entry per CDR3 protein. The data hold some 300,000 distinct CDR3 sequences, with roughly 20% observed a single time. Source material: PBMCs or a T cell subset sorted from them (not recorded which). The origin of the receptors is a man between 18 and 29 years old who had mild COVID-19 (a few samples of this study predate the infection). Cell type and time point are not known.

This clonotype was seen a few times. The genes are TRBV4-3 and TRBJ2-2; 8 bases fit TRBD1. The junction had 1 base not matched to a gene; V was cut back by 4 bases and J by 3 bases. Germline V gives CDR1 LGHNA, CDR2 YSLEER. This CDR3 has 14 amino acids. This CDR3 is CASSPTGDTGELFF. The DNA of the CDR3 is TGCGCCAGCAGCCCGACAGGGGACACCGGGGAGCTGTTTTTT.

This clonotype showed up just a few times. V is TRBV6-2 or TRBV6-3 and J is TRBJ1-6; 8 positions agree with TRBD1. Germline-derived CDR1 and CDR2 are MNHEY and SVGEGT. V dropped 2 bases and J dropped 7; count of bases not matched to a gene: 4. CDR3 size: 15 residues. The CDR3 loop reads CASSYRTGRNSPLHF. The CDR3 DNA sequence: TGTGCCAGCAGTTACCGGACAGGGAGGAATTCACCCCTCCACTTT.

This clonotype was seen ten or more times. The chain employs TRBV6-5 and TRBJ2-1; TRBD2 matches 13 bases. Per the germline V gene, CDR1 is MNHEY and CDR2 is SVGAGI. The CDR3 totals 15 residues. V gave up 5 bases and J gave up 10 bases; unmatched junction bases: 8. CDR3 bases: TGTGCCAGCAGTCAAAGGACTAGCGGGGGAGTGGAGCAGTTCTTC. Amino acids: CASSQRTSGGVEQFF.

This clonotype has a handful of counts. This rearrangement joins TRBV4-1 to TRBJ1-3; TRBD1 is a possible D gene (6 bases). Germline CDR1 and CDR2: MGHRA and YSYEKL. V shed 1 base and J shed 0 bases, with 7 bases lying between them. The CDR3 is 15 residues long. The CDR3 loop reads CASSQGTVSGNTIYF. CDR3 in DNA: TGCGCCAGCAGCCAAGGGACAGTCTCTGGAAACACCATATATTTT.

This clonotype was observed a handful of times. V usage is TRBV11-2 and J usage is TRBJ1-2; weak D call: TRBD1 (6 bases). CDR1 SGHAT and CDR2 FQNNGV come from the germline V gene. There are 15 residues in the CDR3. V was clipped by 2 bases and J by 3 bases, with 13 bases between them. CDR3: CASSLLPGAHYGYTF. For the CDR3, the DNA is TGTGCCAGCAGCTTATTGCCAGGGGCCCACTATGGCTACACCTTC. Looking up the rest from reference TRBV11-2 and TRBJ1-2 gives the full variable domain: EAGVAQSPRYKIIEKRQSVAFWCNPISGHATLYWYQQILGQGPKLLIQFQNNGVVDDSQLPKDRFSAERLKGVDSTLKIQPAKLEDSAVYLCASSLLPGAHYGYTFGSGTRLTVV.

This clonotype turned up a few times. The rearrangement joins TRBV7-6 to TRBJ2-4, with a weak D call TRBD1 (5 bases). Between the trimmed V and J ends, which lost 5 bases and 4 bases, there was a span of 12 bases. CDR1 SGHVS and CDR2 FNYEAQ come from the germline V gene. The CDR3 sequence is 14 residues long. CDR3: CASSIRVEKNIQYF. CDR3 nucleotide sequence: TGTGCCAGCAGCATCAGGGTAGAAAAAAACATTCAGTACTTC.

CDR3 loop: CASSLSGVSYNEQFF. As DNA, the CDR3 is TGTGCCAGCAGTTTATCAGGGGTCTCCTACAATGAGCAGTTCTTC. The chain links TRBV28 to TRBJ2-1; D may be TRBD1 (6 bases). V lost 1 base and J 0 bases, leaving 7 bases between the germline ends. CDR1 and CDR2 from the germline V gene are MDHEN and SYDVKM. This CDR3 is built from 15 residues.

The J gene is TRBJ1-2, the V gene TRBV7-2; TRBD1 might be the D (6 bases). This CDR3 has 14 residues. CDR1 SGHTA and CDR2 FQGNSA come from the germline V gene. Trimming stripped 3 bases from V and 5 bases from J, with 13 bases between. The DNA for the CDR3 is TGTGCCAGCAGCTTTTCCAGGGGCGGATATGGCTACACCTTC. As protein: CASSFSRGGYGYTF.

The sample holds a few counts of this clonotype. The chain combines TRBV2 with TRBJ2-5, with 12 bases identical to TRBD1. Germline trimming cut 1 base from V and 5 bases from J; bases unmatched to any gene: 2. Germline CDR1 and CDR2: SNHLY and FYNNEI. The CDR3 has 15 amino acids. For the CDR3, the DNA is TGTGCCAGCAGTGAAGAGGGGACAGGGGGCGAGACCCAGTACTTC. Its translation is CASSEEGTGGETQYF.

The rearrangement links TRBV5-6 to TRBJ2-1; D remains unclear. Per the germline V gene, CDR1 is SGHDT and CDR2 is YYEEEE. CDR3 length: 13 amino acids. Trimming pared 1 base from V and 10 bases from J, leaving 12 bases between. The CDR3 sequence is CASSLRLEEEQFF. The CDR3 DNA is TGTGCCAGCAGCTTGAGGCTAGAGGAAGAGCAGTTCTTC.

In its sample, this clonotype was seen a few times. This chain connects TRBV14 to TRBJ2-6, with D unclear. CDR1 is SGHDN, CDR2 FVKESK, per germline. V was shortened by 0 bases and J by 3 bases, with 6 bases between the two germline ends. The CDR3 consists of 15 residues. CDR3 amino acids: CASSQDWGGANVLTF. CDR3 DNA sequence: TGTGCCAGCAGCCAAGATTGGGGTGGGGCCAACGTCCTGACTTTC.

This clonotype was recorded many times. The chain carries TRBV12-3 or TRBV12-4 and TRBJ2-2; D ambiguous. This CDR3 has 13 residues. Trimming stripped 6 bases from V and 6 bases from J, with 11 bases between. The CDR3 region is CASSPGLAGELFF. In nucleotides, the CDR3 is TGTGCCAGCAGCCCCGGTTTGGCCGGGGAGCTGTTTTTT.

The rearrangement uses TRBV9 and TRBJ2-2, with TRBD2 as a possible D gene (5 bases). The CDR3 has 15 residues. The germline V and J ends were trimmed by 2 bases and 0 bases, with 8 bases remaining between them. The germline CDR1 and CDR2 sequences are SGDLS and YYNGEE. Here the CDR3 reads CASSVSGTNTGELFF. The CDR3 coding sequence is TGTGCCAGCAGCGTGAGCGGTACGAACACCGGGGAGCTGTTTTTT.

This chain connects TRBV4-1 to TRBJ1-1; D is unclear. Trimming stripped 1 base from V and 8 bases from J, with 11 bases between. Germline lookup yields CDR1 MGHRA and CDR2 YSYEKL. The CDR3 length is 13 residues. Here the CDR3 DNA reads TGCGCCAGCAGCCAAGTGATGGCAGACGAAGCTTTCTTT. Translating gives CASSQVMADEAFF.

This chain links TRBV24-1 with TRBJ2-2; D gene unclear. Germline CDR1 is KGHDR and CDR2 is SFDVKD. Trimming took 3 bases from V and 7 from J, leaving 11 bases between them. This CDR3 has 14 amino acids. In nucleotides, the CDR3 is TGTGCCACCAGTGATATCCAGGTTCACGGGGAGCTGTTTTTT. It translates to CATSDIQVHGELFF.

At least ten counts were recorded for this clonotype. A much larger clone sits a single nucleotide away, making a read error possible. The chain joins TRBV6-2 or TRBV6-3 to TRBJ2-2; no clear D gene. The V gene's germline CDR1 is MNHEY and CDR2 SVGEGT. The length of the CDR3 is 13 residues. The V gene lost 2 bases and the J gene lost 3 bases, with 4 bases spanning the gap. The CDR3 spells CASSYRDTGELFF. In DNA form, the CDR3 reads TGTGCCAGCAGTTACAGGGACACCGGGGAGCTGTTTTTT.

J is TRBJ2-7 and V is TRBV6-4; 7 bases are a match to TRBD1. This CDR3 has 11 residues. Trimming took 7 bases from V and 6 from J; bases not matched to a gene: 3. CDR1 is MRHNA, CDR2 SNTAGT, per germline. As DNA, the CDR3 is TGTGCCAGCAAGACAGGGTTCGAGCAGTACGTC. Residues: CASKTGFEQYV.

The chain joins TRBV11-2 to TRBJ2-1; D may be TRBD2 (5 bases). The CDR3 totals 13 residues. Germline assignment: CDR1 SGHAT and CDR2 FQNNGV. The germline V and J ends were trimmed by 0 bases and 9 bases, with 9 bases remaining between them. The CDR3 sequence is CASSLDYAGEQFF. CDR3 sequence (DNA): TGTGCCAGCAGCTTAGATTACGCGGGTGAGCAGTTCTTC.

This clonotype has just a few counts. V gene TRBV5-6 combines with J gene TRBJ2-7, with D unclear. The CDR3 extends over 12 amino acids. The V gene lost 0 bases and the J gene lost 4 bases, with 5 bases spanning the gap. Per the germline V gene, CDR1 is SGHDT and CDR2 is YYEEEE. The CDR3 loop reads CASSLDDYEQYF. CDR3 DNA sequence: TGTGCCAGCAGCTTGGACGATTACGAGCAGTACTTC.

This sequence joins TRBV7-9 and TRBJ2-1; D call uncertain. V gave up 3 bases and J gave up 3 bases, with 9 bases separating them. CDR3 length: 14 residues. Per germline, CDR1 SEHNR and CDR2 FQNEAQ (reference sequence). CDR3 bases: TGTGCCAGCAGCTTTTCAGTCGGCTACAATGAGCAGTTCTTC. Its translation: CASSFSVGYNEQFF.

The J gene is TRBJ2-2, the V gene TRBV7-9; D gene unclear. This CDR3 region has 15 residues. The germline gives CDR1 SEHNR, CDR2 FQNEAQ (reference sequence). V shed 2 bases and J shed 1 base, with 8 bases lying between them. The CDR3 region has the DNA TGTGCCAGCAGCTTATTTGGGCGGAACACCGGGGAGCTGTTTTTT. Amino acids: CASSLFGRNTGELFF.

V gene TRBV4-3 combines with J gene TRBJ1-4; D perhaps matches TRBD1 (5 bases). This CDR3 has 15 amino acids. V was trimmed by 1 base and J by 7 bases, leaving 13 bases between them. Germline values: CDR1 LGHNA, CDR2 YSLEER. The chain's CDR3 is CASSQAPAGSEKLFF. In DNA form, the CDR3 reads TGCGCCAGCAGCCAAGCGCCGGCAGGGAGTGAAAAACTGTTTTTT.

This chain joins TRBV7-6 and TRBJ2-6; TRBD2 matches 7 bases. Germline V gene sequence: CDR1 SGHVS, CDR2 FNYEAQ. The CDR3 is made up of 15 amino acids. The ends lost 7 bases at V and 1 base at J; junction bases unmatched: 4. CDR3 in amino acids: CASTGGGSGANVLTF. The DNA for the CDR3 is TGTGCCAGCACCGGGGGAGGGTCTGGGGCCAACGTCCTGACTTTC.

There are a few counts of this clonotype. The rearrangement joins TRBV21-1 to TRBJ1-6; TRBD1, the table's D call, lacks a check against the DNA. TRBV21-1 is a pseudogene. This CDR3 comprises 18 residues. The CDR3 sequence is CASSKGPGQGPYNSPLHF. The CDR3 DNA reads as TGTGCCAGCAGCAAAGGGCCGGGACAGGGCCCTTATAATTCACCCCTCCACTTT.

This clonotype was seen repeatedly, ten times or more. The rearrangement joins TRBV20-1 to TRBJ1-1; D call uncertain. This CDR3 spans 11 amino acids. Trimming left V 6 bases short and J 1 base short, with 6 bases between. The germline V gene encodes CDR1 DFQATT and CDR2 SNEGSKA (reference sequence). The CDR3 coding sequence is TGCAGTGCCGCACGGAACACTGAAGCTTTCTTT. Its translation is CSAARNTEAFF.

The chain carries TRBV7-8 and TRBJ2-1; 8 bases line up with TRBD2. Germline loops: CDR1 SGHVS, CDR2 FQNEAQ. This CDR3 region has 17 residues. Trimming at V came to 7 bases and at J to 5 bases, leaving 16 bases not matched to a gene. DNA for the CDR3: TGTGCCAGCATGCGACCGGGGGGGACTAGTACCAACAATGAGCAGTTCTTC. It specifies CASMRPGGTSTNNEQFF.